The clone carrying this TCR beta chain was counted only a few times. Its antigen is unknown. These data originate in a study of beta chain features in type 1 diabetes. Expressed TCRB transcripts were sequenced because the isolated RNA had all been reverse transcribed beforehand. Only in-frame clones appear in the TCRdb table, and some are missing; sequencing was by immunoSEQ multiplex PCR. The sample shows 300,000 to 450,000 clones, 10% to 15% of them seen only once. Germline V CDR1 and CDR2: SGHRS, YFSETQ. Trimming took 0 bases from V and 5 from J; bases not matched to a gene: 2. The CDR3 covers 14 residues. Study-wide results and limits: Fewer junction insertions and more nucleotide deletions appeared in type 1 diabetes patients. Patients' naive, central memory and regulatory TCRB repertoires appeared more alike than those of healthy donors.

This chain links TRBV5-1 with TRBJ2-1; 7 bases line up with TRBD2. The sequencing input was naive CD4+ T cells from blood. This TCR derives from a man younger than 30 in good health. CDR3 region: CASSLDRGDNEQFF. CDR3 nucleotides: TGCGCCAGCAGCTTGGATCGGGGGGACAATGAGCAGTTCTTC.